This TCR beta chain was identified in a study of T cells in localized non-small cell lung cancer. Sequencing was performed with immunoSEQ multiplex PCR; in TCRdb, only in-frame clones are kept and a portion is missing. The sample consists of about 40,000 clones, around 86% of them appearing once. The material was peripheral blood, obtained before any cancer treatment. The sequence came from a man aged 40 to 75 with stage I lung adenocarcinoma.

The CDR3 loop reads CASSLPGQGYATNEKLFF. The CDR3 region has the DNA TGTGCCAGCAGTCTTCCGGGACAGGGCTATGCAACTAATGAAAAACTGTTTTTT. The chain is built from TRBV28 and TRBJ1-4; TRBD1 agrees at 9 bases. The CDR3 is 18 amino acids. Germline trimming cut 5 bases from V and 0 bases from J; bases unmatched to any gene: 10. The V gene's germline CDR1 is MDHEN and CDR2 SYDVKM.